These 10 T cell receptor beta chains originate from one sample sequenced in a study of blood T cell repertoires in COVID-19. Profiled with immunoSEQ multiplex PCR; TCRdb holds only in-frame clones, not every one. The sample consists of about 75,000 clones, roughly 88% of them appearing once. Sequencing was done on a sample of peripheral blood. These receptors were obtained from a human donor in a cohort sampled during active COVID-19.

V gene TRBV9 combines with J gene TRBJ2-1, with 10 nucleotides matching TRBD2. The CDR3 is made up of 16 amino acids. V shed 0 bases, J shed 10 bases, and the junction held 10 bases outside the gene matches. Germline assignment: CDR1 SGDLS and CDR2 YYNGEE. The CDR3 spells CASSVASSGGAWEQFF. The CDR3 DNA reads TGTGCCAGCAGCGTAGCTTCCAGCGGGGGGGCTTGGGAGCAGTTCTTC.

This sequence joins TRBV7-2 and TRBJ1-2; possible D gene TRBD1, 6 bases. Between the trimmed V and J ends, which lost 0 bases and 4 bases, there was a span of 12 bases. The CDR3 is 15 residues long. In germline, CDR1 is SGHTA, CDR2 FQGNSA. CDR3 coding DNA: TGTGCCAGCAGCTTAGCGGTCCAGGGGTTCTATGGCTACACCTTC. Translation gives CASSLAVQGFYGYTF.

The gene calls are TRBV28 and TRBJ1-5; D is unresolved. V lost 5 bases, J lost 3 bases, and 17 bases lay in between. CDR1 is MDHEN and CDR2 is SYDVKM in the germline V gene. The CDR3 totals 16 residues. The CDR3 DNA reads as TGTGCCAGCAGTCCCCACCCAGGCGGGAACAATCAGCCCCAGCATTTT. This codes for CASSPHPGGNNQPQHF.

In this sample, this clone turned up once. V is TRBV7-2 and J is TRBJ1-2; no reliable D call. The CDR3 loop spans 12 amino acids. In germline, CDR1 is SGHTA, CDR2 FQGNSA. Trimming took off 4 bases at V and 7 bases at J, with 10 bases between the two ends. CDR3 DNA sequence: TGTGCCAGCAGCTCCTCAAGAGGTGGCTACACCTTC. It is translated as CASSSSRGGYTF.

The V call is TRBV5-1, the J call TRBJ2-2, with 9 bases aligning to TRBD1. Per germline, CDR1 SGHRS and CDR2 YFSETQ. CDR3 length: 18 residues. The V and J ends lost 1 base and 0 bases, in that order; junction bases with no gene match: 7. This CDR3 is CASSLSGTGLANTGELFF. CDR3 nucleotides: TGCGCCAGCAGCTTGTCTGGGACAGGGCTCGCGAACACCGGGGAGCTGTTTTTT.

The chain couples TRBV19 to TRBJ1-5, with 8 bases identical to TRBD1. Germline V gene lookup returns CDR1 LNHDA and CDR2 SQIVND (reference sequence). The CDR3 loop spans 19 amino acids. V lost 5 bases and J lost 0; bases outside the gene matches: 15. The CDR3 spells CASSDWDRKALHSNQPQHF. CDR3 sequence (DNA): TGTGCCAGTAGTGACTGGGACAGGAAGGCACTACATAGCAATCAGCCCCAGCATTTT.

This clone was seen a single time. The chain carries TRBV27 and TRBJ2-2; 10 bases match TRBD2. The V gene end was trimmed by 6 bases and the J gene end by 4 bases; junction bases not matched to a gene: 5. This CDR3 has 15 amino acids. Germline V gene lookup returns CDR1 MNHEY and CDR2 SMNVEV (reference sequence). CDR3 in amino acids: CASSIRLAGTGELFF. DNA of the CDR3: TGTGCCAGCAGCATACGACTAGCGGGCACCGGGGAGCTGTTTTTT.

The chain has TRBV6-2 or TRBV6-3 and TRBJ2-1; 12 bases are a match to TRBD2. The CDR3 extends over 18 amino acids. Germline V gives CDR1 MNHEY, CDR2 SVGEGT. Trimming removed 4 bases from V and 7 bases from J; junction bases left unmatched: 14. Here the CDR3 reads CASSSLRKLAGGRNEQFF. The CDR3 DNA follows: TGTGCCAGCAGTTCCCTACGTAAACTAGCGGGGGGAAGGAATGAGCAGTTCTTC.

The chain employs TRBV2 and TRBJ2-7; TRBD2 matches at 10 bases. The CDR3 is 15 amino acids. The V segment lost 6 bases and the J segment 3 bases; nucleotides outside the gene matches: 8. Germline CDR1 reads SNHLY; CDR2 reads FYNNEI. CDR3 residues: CASREKRGGFYEQYF. The CDR3 region has the DNA TGTGCCAGCAGGGAGAAGCGGGGGGGGTTCTACGAGCAGTACTTC. Filled out from reference TRBV2 and TRBJ2-7, the complete variable domain reads EPEVTQTPSHQVTQMGQEVILRCVPISNHLYFYWYRQILGQKVEFLVSFYNNEISEKSEIFDDQFSVERPDGSNFTLKIRSTKLEDSAMYFCASREKRGGFYEQYFGPGTRLTVT.

This rearrangement joins TRBV18 to TRBJ1-1, with D possibly TRBD1 on 6 matching bases. Trimming left V 5 bases short and J 1 base short, with 11 bases between. This CDR3 contains 14 residues. Germline V gene lookup returns CDR1 KGHSH and CDR2 LQKENI. DNA of the CDR3: TGTGCCAGCTCAACCGGGGGGGCGAACACTGAAGCTTTCTTT. This gives the protein CASSTGGANTEAFF.